The present TCR beta chain was sequenced within a study of graft-versus-host responses after intestinal transplantation. General study points: Recipient marrow showed GvH clones, some seen first in ileum or blood.

Of note for this clone: Antigen specificity is unknown.

Only in-frame clones appear in the TCRdb table, and some are missing; sequencing was by immunoSEQ multiplex PCR. Of 85,000 to 90,000 clones detected, around four fifths appear once; the ten largest clones hold roughly 15%. This CDR3 contains 15 residues. The germline CDR1 and CDR2 sequences are SQVTM and ANQGSEA. V was clipped by 0 bases and J by 4 bases, with 13 bases between them. V gene TRBV29-1 combines with J gene TRBJ2-1; D possibly corresponds to TRBD2 (5 bases). This clonotype was sampled from a human donor who received an intestinal transplant. Sequencing was performed on unstimulated CD8+ T cells sorted from spleen or lymph node cells, taken before intestinal transplant. CDR3 DNA sequence: TGCAGCGTTGAAGATCATGAGGGCCCTTACAATGAGCAGTTCTTC. Its protein product is CSVEDHEGPYNEQFF.